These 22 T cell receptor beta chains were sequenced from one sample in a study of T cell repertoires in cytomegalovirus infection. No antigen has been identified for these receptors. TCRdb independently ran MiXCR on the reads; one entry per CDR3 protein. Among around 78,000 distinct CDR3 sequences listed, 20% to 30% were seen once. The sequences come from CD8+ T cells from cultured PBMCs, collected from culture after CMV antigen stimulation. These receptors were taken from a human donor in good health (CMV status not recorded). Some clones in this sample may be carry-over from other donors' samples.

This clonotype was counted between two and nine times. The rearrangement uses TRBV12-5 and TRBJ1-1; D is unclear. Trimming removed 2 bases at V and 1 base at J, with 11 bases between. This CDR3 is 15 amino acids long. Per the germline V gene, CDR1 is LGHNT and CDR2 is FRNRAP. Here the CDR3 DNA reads TGTGCTAGTGGTTTGCGGGATGGAGGGAACACTGAAGCTTTCTTT. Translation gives CASGLRDGGNTEAFF. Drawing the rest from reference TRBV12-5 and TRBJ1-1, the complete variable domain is DARVTQTPRHKVTEMGQEVTMRCQPILGHNTVFWYRQTMMQGLELLAYFRNRAPLDDSGMPKDRFSAEMPDATLATLKIQPSEPRDSAVYFCASGLRDGGNTEAFFGQGTRLTVV.

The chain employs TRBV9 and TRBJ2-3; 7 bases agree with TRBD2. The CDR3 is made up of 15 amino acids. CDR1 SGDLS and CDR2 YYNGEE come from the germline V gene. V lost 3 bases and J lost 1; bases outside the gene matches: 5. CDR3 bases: TGTGCCAGCAGCGCCGGGGCGGGGGGCACAGATACGCAGTATTTT. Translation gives CASSAGAGGTDTQYF.

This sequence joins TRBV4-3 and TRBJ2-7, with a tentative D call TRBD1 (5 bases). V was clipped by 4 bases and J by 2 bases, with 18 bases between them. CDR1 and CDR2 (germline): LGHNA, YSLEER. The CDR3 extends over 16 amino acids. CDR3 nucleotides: TGCGCCAGCAGCCTGTCAGAAGGGGCAGCCCCCTACGAGCAGTACTTC. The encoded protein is CASSLSEGAAPYEQYF.

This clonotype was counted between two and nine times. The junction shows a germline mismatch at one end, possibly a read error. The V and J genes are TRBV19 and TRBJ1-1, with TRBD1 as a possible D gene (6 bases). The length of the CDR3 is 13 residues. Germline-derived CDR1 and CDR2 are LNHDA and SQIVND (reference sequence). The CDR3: CASSIGGNTEAFF. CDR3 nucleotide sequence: TGTGCCAGCAGTATCGGGGGCAACACTGAAGCTTTCTTT.

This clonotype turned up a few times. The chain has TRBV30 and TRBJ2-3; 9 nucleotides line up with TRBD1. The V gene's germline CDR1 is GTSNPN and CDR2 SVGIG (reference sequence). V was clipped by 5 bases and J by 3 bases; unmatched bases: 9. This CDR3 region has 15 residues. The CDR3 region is CAWRSTGGVTDTQYF. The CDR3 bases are TGTGCCTGGCGTTCGACAGGGGGTGTAACAGATACGCAGTATTTT.

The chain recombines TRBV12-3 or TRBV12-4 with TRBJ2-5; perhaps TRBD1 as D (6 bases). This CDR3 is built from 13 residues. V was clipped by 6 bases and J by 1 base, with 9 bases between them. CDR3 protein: CASRQGLQETQYF. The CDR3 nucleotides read TGTGCCAGCAGACAGGGCCTCCAAGAGACCCAGTACTTC.

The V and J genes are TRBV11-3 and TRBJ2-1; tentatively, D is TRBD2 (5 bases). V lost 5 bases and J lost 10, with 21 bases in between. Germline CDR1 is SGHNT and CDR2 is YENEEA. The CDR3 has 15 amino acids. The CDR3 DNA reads TGTGCCAGCAGCCCACTCCGCGGCGGGCCTGGGGAGCAGTTCTTC. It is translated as CASSPLRGGPGEQFF.

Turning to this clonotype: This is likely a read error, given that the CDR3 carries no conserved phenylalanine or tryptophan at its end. The CDR3 coding sequence is TGTGCCAGCAGCTTAGGAGGGGGGAACACTGAAGCTTTCTGT. Its protein is CASSLGGGNTEAFC. The chain combines TRBV7-9 with TRBJ1-1, with a possible D match to TRBD1 (6 bases). The CDR3 is 14 amino acids. V was pared by 1 base and J by 1 base, with 7 bases between. Germline-derived CDR1 and CDR2 are SEHNR and FQNEAQ (reference sequence).

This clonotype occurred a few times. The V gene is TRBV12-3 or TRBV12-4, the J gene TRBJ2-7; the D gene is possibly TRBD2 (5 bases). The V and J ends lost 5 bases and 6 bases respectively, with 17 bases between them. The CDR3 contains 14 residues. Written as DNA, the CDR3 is TGTGCCAGCAGTCGGCTCCTTCTAGCCTCCGAGCAGTACTTC. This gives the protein CASSRLLLASEQYF.

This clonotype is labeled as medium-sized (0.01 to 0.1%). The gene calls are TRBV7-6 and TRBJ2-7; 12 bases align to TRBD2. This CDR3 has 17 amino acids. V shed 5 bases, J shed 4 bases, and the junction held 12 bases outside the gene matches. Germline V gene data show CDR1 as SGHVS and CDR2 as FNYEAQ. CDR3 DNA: TGTGCCAGCAGCCCACGACTAGCGGGAGACCCAAGGTACGAGCAGTACTTC. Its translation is CASSPRLAGDPRYEQYF.

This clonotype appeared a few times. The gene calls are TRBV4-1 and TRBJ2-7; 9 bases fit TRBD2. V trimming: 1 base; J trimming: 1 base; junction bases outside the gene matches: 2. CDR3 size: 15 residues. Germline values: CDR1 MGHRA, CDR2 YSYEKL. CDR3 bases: TGCGCCAGCAGCCAAGGGACTAGCGTTTCCTACGAGCAGTACTTC. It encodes CASSQGTSVSYEQYF.

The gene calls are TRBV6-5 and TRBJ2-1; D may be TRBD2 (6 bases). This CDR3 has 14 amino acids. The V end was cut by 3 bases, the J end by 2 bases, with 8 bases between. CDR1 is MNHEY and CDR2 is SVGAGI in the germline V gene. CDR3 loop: CASSYAGPYNEQFF. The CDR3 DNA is TGTGCCAGCAGTTATGCGGGGCCCTACAATGAGCAGTTCTTC.

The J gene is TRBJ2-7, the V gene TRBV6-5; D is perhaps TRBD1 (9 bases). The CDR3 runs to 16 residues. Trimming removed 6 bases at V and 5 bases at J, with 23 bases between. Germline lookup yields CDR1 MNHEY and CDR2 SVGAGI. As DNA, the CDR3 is TGTGCCAGCAGCCGCGGCGGGGGGACAGGGTACCACGAGCAGTACTTC. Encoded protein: CASSRGGGTGYHEQYF.

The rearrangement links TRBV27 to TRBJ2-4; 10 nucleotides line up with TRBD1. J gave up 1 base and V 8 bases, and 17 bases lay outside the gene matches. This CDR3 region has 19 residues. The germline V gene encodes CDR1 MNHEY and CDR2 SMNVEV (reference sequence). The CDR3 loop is CASPYPGQGEYSAKNIQYF. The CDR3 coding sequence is TGTGCCAGCCCTTATCCCGGACAGGGGGAGTATTCGGCCAAAAACATTCAGTACTTC.

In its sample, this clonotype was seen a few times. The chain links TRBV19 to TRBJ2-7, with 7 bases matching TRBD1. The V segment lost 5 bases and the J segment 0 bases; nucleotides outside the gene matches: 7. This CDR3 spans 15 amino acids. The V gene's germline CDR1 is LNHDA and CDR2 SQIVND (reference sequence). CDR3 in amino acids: CASSPTTGSSYEQYF. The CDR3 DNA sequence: TGTGCCAGTAGTCCGACGACAGGGAGCTCCTACGAGCAGTACTTC.

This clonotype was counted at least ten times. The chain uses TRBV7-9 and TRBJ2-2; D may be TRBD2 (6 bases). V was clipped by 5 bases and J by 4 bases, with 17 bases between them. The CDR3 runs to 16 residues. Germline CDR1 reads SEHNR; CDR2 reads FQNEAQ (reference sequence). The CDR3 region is CASSPRRREPTGELFF. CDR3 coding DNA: TGTGCCAGCAGCCCCCGTCGGAGGGAACCCACCGGGGAGCTGTTTTTT.

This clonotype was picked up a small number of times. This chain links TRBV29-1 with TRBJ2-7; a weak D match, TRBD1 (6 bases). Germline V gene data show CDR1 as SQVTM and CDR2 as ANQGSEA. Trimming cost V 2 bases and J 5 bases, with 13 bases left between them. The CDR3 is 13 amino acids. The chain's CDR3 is CSVETQGLNEQYF. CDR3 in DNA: TGCAGCGTTGAAACCCAGGGGCTCAACGAGCAGTACTTC.

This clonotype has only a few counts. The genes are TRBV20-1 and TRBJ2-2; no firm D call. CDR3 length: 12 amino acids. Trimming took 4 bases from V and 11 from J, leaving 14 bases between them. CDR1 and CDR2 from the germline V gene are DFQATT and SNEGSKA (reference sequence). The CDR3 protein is CSAINLREELFF. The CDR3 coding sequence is TGCAGTGCTATAAACCTGCGAGAAGAGCTGTTTTTT.

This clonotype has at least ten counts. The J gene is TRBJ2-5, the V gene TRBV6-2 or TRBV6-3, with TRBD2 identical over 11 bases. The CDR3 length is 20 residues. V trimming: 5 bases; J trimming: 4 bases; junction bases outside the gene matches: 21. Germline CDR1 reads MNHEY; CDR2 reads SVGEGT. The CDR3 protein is CASSPHPDRVTSGDPETQYF. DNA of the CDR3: TGTGCCAGCAGTCCCCACCCCGACAGAGTGACTAGCGGGGACCCAGAGACCCAGTACTTC.

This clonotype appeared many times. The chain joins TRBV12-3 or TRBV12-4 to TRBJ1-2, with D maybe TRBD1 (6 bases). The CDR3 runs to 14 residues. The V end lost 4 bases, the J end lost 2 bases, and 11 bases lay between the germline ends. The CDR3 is CASSSGTGNYGYTF. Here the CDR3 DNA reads TGTGCCAGCAGTTCCGGAACAGGGAACTATGGCTACACCTTC.

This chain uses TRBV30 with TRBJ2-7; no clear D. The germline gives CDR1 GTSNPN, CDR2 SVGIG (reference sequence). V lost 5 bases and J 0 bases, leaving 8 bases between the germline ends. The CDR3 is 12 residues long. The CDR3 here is CAWGEISYEQYF. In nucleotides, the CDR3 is TGTGCCTGGGGAGAGATCTCCTACGAGCAGTACTTC.

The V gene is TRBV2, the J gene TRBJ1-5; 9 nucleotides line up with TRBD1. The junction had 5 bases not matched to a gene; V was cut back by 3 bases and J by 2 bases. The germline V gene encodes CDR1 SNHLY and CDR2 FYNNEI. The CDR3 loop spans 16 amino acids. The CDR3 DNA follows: TGTGCCAGCAGTGATACCCGGACAGGGGGCAATCAGCCCCAGCATTTT. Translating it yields CASSDTRTGGNQPQHF.